Included here is one T cell receptor beta chain sequence, with context. Its antigen is not identified. This sample stems from a study of T cell responses to AZD1222 COVID-19 vaccine. Study observations and caveats: Researchers report vaccine-associated CD4 TCRs spanning spike, with dominance at 160-218 and 743-854. Repertoires were sampled only after the peak T cell response. There were mostly white British donors and more females than males, and clonal diversity was possibly underestimated.

The method was immunoSEQ multiplex PCR; TCRdb's version includes in-frame clones alone and lacks a portion of them. The sample holds approximately 70,000 clones, around 90% seen once. The CDR3 totals 16 residues. Germline CDR1 is SGHVS and CDR2 is FQNEAQ. V lost 5 bases and J lost 6; bases outside the gene matches: 12. The sample in question was peripheral blood, obtained 28 days after the second dose of the MenACWY control vaccine. The source of this sequence is an adult who received the MenACWY meningococcal vaccine as a control. The chain has TRBV7-8 and TRBJ1-4; 7 bases align to TRBD1. The CDR3 region is CASSLRPGQLHEKLFF. CDR3 nucleotide sequence: TGTGCCAGCAGCCTTCGACCGGGACAGCTCCATGAAAAACTGTTTTTT.